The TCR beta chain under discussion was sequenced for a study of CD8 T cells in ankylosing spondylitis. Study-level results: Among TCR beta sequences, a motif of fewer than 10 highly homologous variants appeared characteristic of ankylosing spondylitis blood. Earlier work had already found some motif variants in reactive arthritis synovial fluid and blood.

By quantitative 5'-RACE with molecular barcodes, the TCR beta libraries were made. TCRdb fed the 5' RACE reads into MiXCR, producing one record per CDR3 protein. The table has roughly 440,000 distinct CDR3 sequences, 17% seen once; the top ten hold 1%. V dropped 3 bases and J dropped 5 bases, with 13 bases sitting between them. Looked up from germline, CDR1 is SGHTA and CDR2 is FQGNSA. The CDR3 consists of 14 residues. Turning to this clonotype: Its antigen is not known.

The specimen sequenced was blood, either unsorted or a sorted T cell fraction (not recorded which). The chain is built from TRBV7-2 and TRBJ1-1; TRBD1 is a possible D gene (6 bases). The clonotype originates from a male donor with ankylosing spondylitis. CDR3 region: CASSFDGGRTEAFF. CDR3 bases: TGTGCCAGCAGCTTTGATGGGGGGCGTACTGAAGCTTTCTTT. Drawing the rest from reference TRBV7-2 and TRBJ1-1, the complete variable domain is GAGVSQSPSNKVTEKGKDVELRCDPISGHTALYWYRQSLGQGLEFLIYFQGNSAPDKSGLPSDRFSAERTGGSVSTLTIQRTQQEDSAVYLCASSFDGGRTEAFFGQGTRLTVV.